The subject of this entry is one T cell receptor beta chain. Its antigen is still unknown. Sequencing was performed with immunoSEQ multiplex PCR; in TCRdb, only in-frame clones are kept and a portion is missing. The repertoire holds about 140,000 clones, 84% seen once, with 1.4% in the top ten. These data come from a study of cytomegalovirus exposure and HLA in healthy donors. Study conclusions and caveats: Per published reports, the classifier diagnosed cytomegalovirus status with high specificity and sensitivity.

Trimming took 0 bases from V and 5 from J, leaving 11 bases between them. The germline V gene has CDR1 LNHNV and CDR2 YYDKDF (reference sequence). This CDR3 is 15 amino acids long. This clonotype was obtained from a woman aged 30 to 39 in good health and CMV-seronegative. The chain has TRBV15 and TRBJ2-1; D is unclear. Sequencing was performed on PBMCs. The CDR3 is CATSRDSDSNNEQFF. The CDR3 region has the DNA TGTGCCACCAGCAGAGACAGTGACTCTAACAATGAGCAGTTCTTC.